This TCR beta chain derives from a study of T cell repertoires in cytomegalovirus infection (dated by TCRdb to the late 2010s). Notes on the research overall: The HLA type of each donor mattered for the analysis, because public TCR beta signatures pointed to carriage of CMV infection along with the matching HLA type.

The reads were generated on an Illumina HiSeq 1500. The public reads were reanalyzed by TCRdb: fastp trimming at Q25, MiXCR alignment, in-frame beta chains only. For every CDR3 protein sequence, its rows merge into one entry that carries the most common genes and DNA. Present in this sample are about 320,000 distinct CDR3 sequences, 9.5% of which were seen just once. The top ten clonotypes cover roughly 4.5% of the sample. For this clonotype: The antigen it binds to is not known. Nothing much larger sits one base from this clone, and base qualities are not available.

Results and caveats for the whole study, not just this receptor: Carriers of CMV infection plus the relevant HLA type were discriminated by the cumulative frequency of public TCR beta family members in the study cohort and in an independent roughly 370-donor cohort. The ex vivo response was dominated by HLA-C-restricted CMV-specific TCR beta clonotypes, which also provided the single most frequent clonotype in two of eight donors.

The receptor was derived from a human donor in good health (CMV status not recorded). Some clones in this sample may be carry-over from other donors' samples. The specimen sequenced was PBMCs.

The CDR3 protein sequence reads: CSARRGQTGELFF. DNA sequence: TGCAGTGCTAGAAGGGGGCAGACCGGGGAGCTGTTTTTT. The receptor chain draws on TRBV20-1 and TRBJ2-2; 7 bases in the middle match TRBD1. V ends up 2 bases short and J 5 bases short, with an unmatched junction base count of 2. Via the germline V gene (reference sequence), CDR1 is DFQATT and CDR2 SNEGSKA. The CDR3 goes from the cysteine to the phenylalanine over 13 residues. The sequence is cut down to CDR3 DNA, 39 bases in frame from base 1.